The 3 T cell receptor beta chains presented below share a single source sample, sequenced in a study of immune characterization of retroperitoneal liposarcoma. TCRdb reprocessed the PCR reads with MiXCR, giving one entry per CDR3 protein. The top ten hold about 21% of the sample, which has over 8,000 distinct CDR3 sequences, approximately 24% seen once. The sample was blood. These receptors were obtained from a male donor with retroperitoneal liposarcoma.

The CDR3 sequence: CASSQTGPEQPQHF. The CDR3, as DNA: TGTGCCAGCAGTCAGACAGGGCCAGAGCAGCCCCAGCATTTT. This chain joins TRBV27 and TRBJ1-5; TRBD1 matches 7 bases. V gave up 5 bases and J gave up 7 bases; unmatched junction bases: 8. The CDR3 consists of 14 residues. Looked up from germline, CDR1 is MNHEY and CDR2 is SMNVEV (reference sequence).

This clonotype came up many times. The chain links TRBV6-5 to TRBJ1-5; D uncertain. The germline V gene has CDR1 MNHEY and CDR2 SVGAGI. With 2 bases removed from V and 7 bases from J, the gap between germline ends came to 9 bases. The CDR3 length is 13 residues. The CDR3 coding sequence is TGTGCCAGCAGTTACGCCGGCAGGCAGCCCCAGCATTTT. Translation gives CASSYAGRQPQHF.

This clonotype was observed at least ten times. This chain uses TRBV6-4 with TRBJ2-3, with TRBD1 matching 8 bases. This CDR3 is built from 14 residues. Unmatched junction bases numbered 0, after V lost 3 bases and J lost 1 base. Germline CDR1 MRHNA, CDR2 SNTAGT. The CDR3, as DNA: TGTGCCAGCAGTGAGACAGGGGGCACAGATACGCAGTATTTT. This encodes CASSETGGTDTQYF.